The text below deals with one T cell receptor beta chain. The CDR3 is 15 amino acids. Germline-derived CDR1 and CDR2 are SGHRS and YFSETQ. J was trimmed by 0 bases and V by 4 bases; bases with no gene match: 3. The data stem from a study of blood T cell repertoires in COVID-19. Across the study: Collection of acute and convalescent COVID-19 samples took place in the United States, Italy and Spain. Sample material is recorded as cDNA or gDNA derived from T cells, B-cell-depleted T cells, or PBMCs.

Per the authors' pipeline: Amplification of reference gene primers provided the estimated nucleated cell counts. TCRdb's table, derived via immunoSEQ multiplex PCR, lists solely in-frame clones and lacks some. The D gene and trimming were derived from the DNA, and the V and J assignments and clone size from that table. The sample carries over 100,000 clones, roughly 84% recorded once. Sequencing input: peripheral blood. The rearrangement links TRBV5-1 to TRBJ1-4; 7 bases align to TRBD1. This receptor was obtained from an elderly woman with active or convalescent COVID-19. The CDR3 sequence is CASSIGTATNEKLFF. The DNA of the CDR3 is TGCGCCAGCAGCATCGGGACAGCAACTAATGAAAAACTGTTTTTT.